The sequence of this TCR beta chain was determined in a study of blood T cells in healthy people across ages (dated by TCRdb to the mid-2010s). Broadly, across the study: In model experiments, roughly one uniquely barcoded TCR beta cDNA molecule per two T cells was captured by template switching. Age-related changes in TCR beta repertoire diversity were measured in the study by deep sequencing normalized with unique cDNA molecular identifiers. Donors were grouped into four age groups: young (average roughly 17 years), middle-aged (around 39), aged (around 60) and long-lived (roughly 80). The study analyzed two additional independent replicas of 1 million unique cDNA reads from the same blood draw for two donors, one aged 18 to 29 and one aged 80 or older. General conclusions and limits of the study: Estimates of total diversity based on one million sequenced T cells were regarded as lower bounds and as underestimates. There was a strong correlation between observed TCR beta diversity and the percentage of naive T cells measured by flow cytometry. Compared with the aged group, more naive CD4+ T cells, fewer expanded clones and increased TCR diversity were shown by the long-lived group, suggesting age selection. Because profiling used bulk unsorted PBMCs, naive and antigen-experienced compartments could not be compared conclusively. Because the CMV infection status of the donors was unknown, age-related changes in expanded clonotypes may potentially have been confounded. As age increased, observed TCR beta diversity per million T cells dropped in a roughly linear way, and a significant reduction was already evident by age 40.

The donors were roughly 39 Caucasian individuals from Russia, aged roughly 6 to 95 years, who were systemically healthy. Each donor gave about 9.2 milliliters of peripheral blood, drawn into EDTA-treated Vacutainer tubes. PBMCs were isolated by Ficoll-Paque density-gradient centrifugation, with at least 6 million obtained per sample. Trizol reagent was used to extract total RNA from the PBMCs, yielding at least 5 micrograms per sample. The percentages of naive CD45RAhigh/CD27high T cells were determined by flow cytometry on a PBMC aliquot from every donor. Libraries were prepared through 5' RACE. The reads were generated on an Illumina HiSeq 2500. A second PCR of roughly 7 to 11 cycles was performed with a sample-barcoded 5' primer and a J-beta primer mix. A unique molecular identifier was introduced onto each TCR beta cDNA molecule by a template-switch 5' adaptor carrying 12 random nucleotides. Each sample yielded at least 2.5 million CDR3-containing paired-end reads. First-strand cDNA was synthesized from all RNA with the Mint cDNA synthesis kit, primed by a TRBC-specific oligonucleotide. Following uracil-DNA glycosylase treatment, all cDNA underwent a first 18-cycle PCR with the universal primers M1SS and BC2_uni_R. The authors' analysis ran thus. For normalization, 1 million high-quality reads, each with a distinct molecular identifier, were randomly selected from each sample. Instead of being binned into consensus sequences, reads with shared molecular identifiers were discarded. CDR3 identification, clonotype clustering and error correction used MiTCR with a Q25 quality threshold and the strictest error-elimination algorithm. A nonparametric unseen species model with Euler transformation was used to estimate a lower bound on total TCR beta diversity. TCRdb trimmed the raw reads at Q25, called clones with MiXCR and kept productive beta chains. Here each entry gathers all rows of one CDR3 protein and keeps the most common genes and DNA. Clone size and V and J calls follow TCRdb, not the original study. The sample has roughly 560,000 distinct CDR3 sequences on record, 24% of them singletons. In total, the top ten clones hold roughly 9% of the sample.

This clonotype was seen a few times. The antigen this receptor binds is unknown. Per-base qualities were not stored, and no clone one base away is much larger. The germline V gene supplies CDR1 KGHSH and CDR2 LQKENI. The CDR3 runs 16 amino acids, cysteine and phenylalanine included. The retained sequence is limited to the CDR3, 48 bases, with the frame set at the first base. These data were also reused for a study on T cells of mothers and their children. As that second paper reports: Nine systemically healthy Caucasian individuals served as donors, namely three mothers together with their six children. cDNA synthesis consumed the entire amount of extracted RNA, loaded at approximately 1.6 ug RNA in each 15 ul reaction. In the second PCR, sample barcodes and 2-4 random nucleotides were introduced via the M1S primer. Over 8.5 million TCR beta CDR3 reads came from each mother, compared with approximately 3 million reads from each child. TCR recombination output is similarly shaped by thymic selection in related and unrelated pairs, with a minor effect exerted by inherited differences. Normalized repertoire overlap in related mother-child pairs was always slightly higher than in unrelated mother-child pairs, but the difference was never significant. No persistent microchimeric T cell clones were found, with a detection sensitivity of around 100 clones per million clonotypes. In the study, deep NGS was used to compare the TCR beta repertoires of mothers and children, and features distinguishing related mother-child pairs from unrelated individuals were sought. The mean age was roughly 36 +/- 4 years for the mothers and around 10 +/- 4 years for the children. After adapters were ligated using NEBNext reagents, the libraries underwent 100+100 nt paired-end sequencing on an Illumina HiSeq 2000. To prevent cross-contamination, the mother and child libraries were prepared a month apart and were sequenced in separate runs. For each donor, somewhere between roughly 450,000 and 2,000,000 distinct TCR beta clonotypes were identified. Naive TCR beta clonotypes were estimated from low-frequency clonotypes matched to each donor's FACS-determined naive share, without sorting.

The TCR was taken from a boy aged 5-17 years in good health. The specimen sequenced was blood. The receptor chain draws on TRBV18 and TRBJ2-1; TRBD2 lines up with 12 middle nucleotides. The end of the DNA fits TRBJ2-7 better, so the J call may be wrong. The DNA sequence is as follows: TGTGCCAGCTCGTCCCCACTAGCGGGAGGTCCCTACGAGCAGTACTTC. Its protein product is CASSSPLAGGPYEQYF.